This TCR beta chain was identified in a study of OX40 agonist ivuxolimab in advanced cancers. V shed 0 bases and J 7 bases; nucleotides not matched to a gene: 1. The CDR3 sequence is 13 residues long. Germline V gene sequence: CDR1 GTSNPN, CDR2 SVGIG (reference sequence). The study's findings and limits: The authors also found low normalized T-cell clonal expansion in some nonresponders. Blood T cells, both CD4+ and CD8+, expanded clonally by week 6 at 0.1 to 3.0 mg/kg.

Blood sampling was done at baseline, cycle 4 day 1, and cycle 7 day 1. This clone has more than one count but fewer than ten. The antigen is unknown. The method was immunoSEQ multiplex PCR; TCRdb's version includes in-frame clones alone and lacks a portion of them. The sample records about 93,000 clones, approximately 94% being singletons. V and J are TRBV30 and TRBJ2-2, with 8 bases that match TRBD1. The clonotype originates from an adult with an advanced solid tumor such as melanoma, head and neck, liver or kidney cancer. Sequenced material: CD4+ or CD8+ T cells sorted from blood, taken in a trial of the OX40 agonist ivuxolimab. The CDR3, as DNA: TGTGCCTGGAGTGTTGGGACAGGCGGGGAGCTGTTTTTT. This sequence encodes CAWSVGTGGELFF.